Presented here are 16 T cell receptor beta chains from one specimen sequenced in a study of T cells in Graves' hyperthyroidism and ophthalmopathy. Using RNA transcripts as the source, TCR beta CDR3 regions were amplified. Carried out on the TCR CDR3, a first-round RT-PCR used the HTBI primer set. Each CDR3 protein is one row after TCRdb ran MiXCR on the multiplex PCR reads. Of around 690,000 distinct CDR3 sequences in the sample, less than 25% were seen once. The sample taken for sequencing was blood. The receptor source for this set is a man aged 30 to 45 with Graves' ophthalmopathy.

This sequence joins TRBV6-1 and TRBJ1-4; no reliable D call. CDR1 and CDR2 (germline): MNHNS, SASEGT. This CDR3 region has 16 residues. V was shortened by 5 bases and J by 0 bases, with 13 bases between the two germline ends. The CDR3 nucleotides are TGTGCCAGCAGTCTCGACCCTGTTGCAACTAATGAAAAACTGTTTTTT. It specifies CASSLDPVATNEKLFF.

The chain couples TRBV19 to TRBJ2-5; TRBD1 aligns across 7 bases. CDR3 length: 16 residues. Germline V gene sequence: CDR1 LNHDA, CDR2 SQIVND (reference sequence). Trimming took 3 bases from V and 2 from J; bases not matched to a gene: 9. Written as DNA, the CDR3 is TGTGCCAGTAGTATCTGGACAGGTCAGGGGCAAGAGACCCAGTACTTC. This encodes CASSIWTGQGQETQYF.

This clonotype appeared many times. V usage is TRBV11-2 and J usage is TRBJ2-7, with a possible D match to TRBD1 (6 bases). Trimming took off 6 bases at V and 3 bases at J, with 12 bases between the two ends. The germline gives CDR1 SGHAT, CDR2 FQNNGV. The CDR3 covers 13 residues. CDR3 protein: CASSDLQGYEQYF. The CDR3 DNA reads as TGTGCCAGCAGTGACCTACAGGGCTACGAGCAGTACTTC.

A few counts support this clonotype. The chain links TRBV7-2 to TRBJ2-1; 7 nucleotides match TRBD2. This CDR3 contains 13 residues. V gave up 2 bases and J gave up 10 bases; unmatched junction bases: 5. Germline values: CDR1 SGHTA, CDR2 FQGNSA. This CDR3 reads CASSLWTSSEQFF. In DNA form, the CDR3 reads TGTGCCAGCAGCTTATGGACTAGTAGCGAGCAGTTCTTC.

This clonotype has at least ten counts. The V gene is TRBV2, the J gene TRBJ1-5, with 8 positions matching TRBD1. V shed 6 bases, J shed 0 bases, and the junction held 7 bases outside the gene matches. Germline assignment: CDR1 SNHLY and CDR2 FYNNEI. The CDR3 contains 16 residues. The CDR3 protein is CASRDRDYYSNQPQHF. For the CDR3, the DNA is TGTGCCAGCAGGGACAGGGACTATTATAGCAATCAGCCCCAGCATTTT.

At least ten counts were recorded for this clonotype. CDR3 residues: CASSYQGDYGYTF. CDR3 DNA sequence: TGCGCCAGCAGTTATCAGGGTGACTATGGCTACACCTTC. This rearrangement joins TRBV5-1 to TRBJ1-2, with D tentatively TRBD1 (5 bases). Germline values: CDR1 SGHRS, CDR2 YFSETQ. V lost 5 bases and J lost 3, with 11 bases in between. CDR3 size: 13 residues.

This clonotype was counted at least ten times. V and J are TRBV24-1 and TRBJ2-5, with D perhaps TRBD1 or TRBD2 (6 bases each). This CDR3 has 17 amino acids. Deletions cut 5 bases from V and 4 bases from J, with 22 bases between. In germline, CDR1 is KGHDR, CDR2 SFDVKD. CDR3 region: CATSVSSVGEDRETQYF. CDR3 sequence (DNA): TGTGCCACCAGTGTGAGTAGCGTAGGGGAGGACAGAGAGACCCAGTACTTC.

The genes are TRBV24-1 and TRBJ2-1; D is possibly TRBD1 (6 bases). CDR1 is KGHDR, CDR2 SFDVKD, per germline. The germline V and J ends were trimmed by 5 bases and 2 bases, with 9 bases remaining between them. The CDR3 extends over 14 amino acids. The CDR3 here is CATSGAGAYNEQFF. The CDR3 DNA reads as TGTGCCACCAGTGGAGCAGGGGCCTACAATGAGCAGTTCTTC.

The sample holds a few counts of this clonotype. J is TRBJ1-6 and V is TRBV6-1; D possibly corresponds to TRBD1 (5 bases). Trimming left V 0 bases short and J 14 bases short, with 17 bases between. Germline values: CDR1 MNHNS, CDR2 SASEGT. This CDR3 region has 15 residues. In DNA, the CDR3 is TGTGCCAGCAGTGAAGCGCCGGGGGGAGGCGAGGCCCTCCACTTT. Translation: CASSEAPGGGEALHF.

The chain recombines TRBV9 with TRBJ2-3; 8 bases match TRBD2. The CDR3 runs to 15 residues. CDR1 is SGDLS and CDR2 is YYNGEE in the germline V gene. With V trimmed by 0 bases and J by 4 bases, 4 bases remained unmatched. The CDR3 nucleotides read TGTGCCAGCAGCGTAGATGGGACTAGTTCAGATACGCAGTATTTT. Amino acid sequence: CASSVDGTSSDTQYF.

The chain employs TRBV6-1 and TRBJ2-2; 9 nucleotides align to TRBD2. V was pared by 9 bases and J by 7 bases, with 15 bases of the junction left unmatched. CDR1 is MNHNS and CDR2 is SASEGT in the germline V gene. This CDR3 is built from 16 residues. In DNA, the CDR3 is TGTGCCAGTGGGGGACTAGCAATCCCACGGGGCGGGGAGCTGTTTTTT. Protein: CASGGLAIPRGGELFF.

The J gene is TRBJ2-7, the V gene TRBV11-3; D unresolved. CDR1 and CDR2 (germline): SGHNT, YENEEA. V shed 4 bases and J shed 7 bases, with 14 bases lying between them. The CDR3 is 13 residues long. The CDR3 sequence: CASSSRVGCEQYF. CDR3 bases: TGTGCCAGCAGCTCGCGAGTAGGGTGTGAGCAGTACTTC.

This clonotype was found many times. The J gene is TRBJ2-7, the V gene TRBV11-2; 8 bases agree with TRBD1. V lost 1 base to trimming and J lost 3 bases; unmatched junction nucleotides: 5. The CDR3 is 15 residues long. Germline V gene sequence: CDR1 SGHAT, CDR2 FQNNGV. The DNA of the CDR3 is TGTGCCAGCAGCTTAGGACAGGGGAGGCTCTACGAGCAGTACTTC. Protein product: CASSLGQGRLYEQYF.

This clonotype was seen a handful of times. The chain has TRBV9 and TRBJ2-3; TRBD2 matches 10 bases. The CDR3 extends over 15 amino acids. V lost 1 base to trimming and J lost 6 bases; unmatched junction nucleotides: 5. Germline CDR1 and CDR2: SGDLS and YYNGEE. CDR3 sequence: CASSVLAGAQDTQYF. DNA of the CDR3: TGTGCCAGCAGCGTACTAGCGGGAGCCCAGGATACGCAGTATTTT.

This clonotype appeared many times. This chain's CDR3 is CASSESGGRIADTQYF. DNA for the CDR3: TGTGCCAGCAGTGAATCCGGCGGGAGAATCGCAGATACGCAGTATTTT. The gene calls are TRBV2 and TRBJ2-3; TRBD2 matches at 7 bases. The CDR3 has 16 amino acids. The V segment lost 2 bases and the J segment 4 bases; nucleotides outside the gene matches: 9. CDR1 is SNHLY, CDR2 FYNNEI, per germline.

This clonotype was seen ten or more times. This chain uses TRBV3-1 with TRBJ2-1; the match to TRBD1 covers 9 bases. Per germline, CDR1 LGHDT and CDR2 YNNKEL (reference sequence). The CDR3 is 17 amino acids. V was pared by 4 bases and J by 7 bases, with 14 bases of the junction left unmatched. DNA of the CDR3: TGTGCCAGCAGCCCTCCCCCCCGGGACAGGGTTAGGAATGAGCAGTTCTTC. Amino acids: CASSPPPRDRVRNEQFF.